Shown below are 27 T cell receptor beta chains from a single sample sequenced in a study of T cell repertoires in cytomegalovirus infection. TCRdb itself ran the reads through MiXCR, one entry per CDR3 protein. The table shows 350,000 to 500,000 distinct CDR3 sequences, with roughly 30% occurring only once. Sequences were obtained from PBMCs. Receptors were obtained from a human donor in good health (CMV status not recorded). Some clones in this sample may be carry-over from other donors' samples.

Concerning this clonotype itself: A much larger clonotype is one base distant, so this may be a read error. The gene calls are TRBV7-2 and TRBJ2-1; possible D gene TRBD1, 8 bases. The germline V gene encodes CDR1 SGHTA and CDR2 FQGNSA. This CDR3 has 13 residues. This CDR3 is CASRDRDYNDQFF. The CDR3 DNA follows: TGTGCCAGCAGGGACAGGGACTACAATGATCAGTTCTTC.

The chain is built from TRBV28 and TRBJ2-5; D is perhaps TRBD2 (6 bases). With 8 bases removed from V and 5 bases from J, the gap between germline ends came to 9 bases. This CDR3 is 11 amino acids long. Germline CDR1 and CDR2: MDHEN and SYDVKM. The CDR3 DNA sequence: TGTGCCAGCGGTCTAGCGGAGACCCAGTACTTC. Amino acids: CASGLAETQYF.

This clonotype was counted at least ten times. V usage is TRBV7-6 and J usage is TRBJ2-3; TRBD2 matches 11 bases. In germline, CDR1 is SGHVS, CDR2 FNYEAQ. Unmatched junction bases numbered 11, after V lost 5 bases and J lost 4 bases. The CDR3 runs 17 residues. The CDR3 reads CASSPYLAGGPADTQYF. Written as DNA, the CDR3 is TGTGCCAGCAGCCCCTACCTAGCGGGGGGCCCCGCAGATACGCAGTATTTT. The whole variable domain, filled in from reference TRBV7-6 and TRBJ2-3, reads GAGVSQSPRYKVTKRGQDVALRCDPISGHVSLYWYRQALGQGPEFLTYFNYEAQQDKSGLPNDRFSAERPEGSISTLTIQRTEQRDSAMYRCASSPYLAGGPADTQYFGPGTRLTVL.

The rearrangement links TRBV30 to TRBJ1-1, with 9 nucleotides matching TRBD1. V trimming: 5 bases; J trimming: 5 bases; junction bases outside the gene matches: 12. From germline, CDR1 is GTSNPN and CDR2 SVGIG (reference sequence). The CDR3 has 15 amino acids. The CDR3 sequence: CAWERWTGDSTEAFF. CDR3 coding DNA: TGTGCCTGGGAAAGATGGACAGGGGATTCAACTGAAGCTTTCTTT.

J is TRBJ2-2 and V is TRBV5-4; TRBD1 might be the D (5 bases). The germline gives CDR1 SGHNT, CDR2 YYREEE (reference sequence). Trimming removed 6 bases from V and 3 bases from J, with 12 bases in between. The CDR3 has 14 residues. This CDR3 reads CASNPDRYTGELFF. The CDR3 DNA is TGTGCCAGCAACCCAGACAGATACACCGGGGAGCTGTTTTTT.

This rearrangement joins TRBV29-1 to TRBJ2-7; 12 nucleotides line up with TRBD2. The J segment lost 7 bases and the V segment lost 5 bases, leaving 6 bases of the junction unmatched. The CDR3 sequence is 13 residues long. Germline values: CDR1 SQVTM, CDR2 ANQGSEA. In nucleotides, the CDR3 is TGCAGCGTTTGGGCTAGCGGGGGGGAAGAGCAGTACTTC. Its protein product is CSVWASGGEEQYF.

This clonotype showed up many times. The V call is TRBV7-6, the J call TRBJ2-1; tentatively, D is TRBD2 (5 bases). Germline-derived CDR1 and CDR2 are SGHVS and FNYEAQ. The CDR3 has 12 residues. V gave up 5 bases and J gave up 7 bases, with 9 bases separating them. In DNA, the CDR3 is TGTGCCAGCAGCAAGGACTGGAATGAGCAGTTCTTC. Translated: CASSKDWNEQFF.

Many counts were recorded for this clonotype. The chain combines TRBV7-7 with TRBJ1-6; no clear D. V was trimmed by 1 base and J by 6 bases, leaving 4 bases between them. The CDR3 has 13 amino acids. Germline V gene sequence: CDR1 SSHAT, CDR2 FNYEAQ (reference sequence). The CDR3 bases are TGTGCCAGCAGCTTAGTTCTTAATTCACCCCTCCACTTT. It specifies CASSLVLNSPLHF.

As concerns this clonotype: A read error may explain this, as a much larger clone is one base away. This sequence joins TRBV7-2 and TRBJ1-5; D ambiguous. CDR3 length equals 17 residues. Germline V lookup: CDR1 SGHTA, CDR2 FQGNSA. Here the CDR3 DNA reads TGTGCCATCAGCTTACGGTCCGCTGGCATTGACAATCAGCCCCAGCATTTT. It is translated as CAISLRSAGIDNQPQHF.

V is TRBV11-2 and J is TRBJ1-6; 9 nucleotides match TRBD1. Looked up from germline, CDR1 is SGHAT and CDR2 is FQNNGV. V trimming: 2 bases; J trimming: 7 bases; junction bases outside the gene matches: 6. The CDR3 runs to 16 residues. CDR3 region: CASSLSPGQGNSPLHF. DNA of the CDR3: TGTGCCAGCAGCTTATCCCCGGGACAGGGAAATTCACCCCTCCACTTT.

The table lists this clonotype with a few counts. CDR3 sequence reads: CASGPAPYEQYF. CDR3 DNA: TGTGCCAGCGGCCCGGCCCCCTACGAGCAGTACTTC. V gene TRBV5-5 combines with J gene TRBJ2-7; no reliable D call. V was cut by 7 bases and J by 2 bases, with 10 bases left in between. This CDR3 is 12 amino acids long. Germline values: CDR1 SGHKS, CDR2 YYEKEE (reference sequence).

This clonotype was counted ten times or more. The V gene is TRBV10-3, the J gene TRBJ2-2; D gene ambiguous. Per the germline V gene, CDR1 is ENHRY and CDR2 is SYGVKD. The CDR3 spans 15 residues. Trimming shortened V by 0 bases and J by 0 bases, and 5 bases separated the two germline ends. CDR3 sequence (DNA): TGTGCCATCAGTGAGTCCGCCCCGAACACCGGGGAGCTGTTTTTT. It is translated as CAISESAPNTGELFF.

Regarding this clonotype: This may stem from a read error, because a much larger clone lies one nucleotide away. CDR3 region: CASIAGTDHNSPLQF. The CDR3 DNA sequence: TGTGCCAGCATCGCCGGGACAGACCATAATTCACCCCTCCAATTT. The rearrangement links TRBV6-2 or TRBV6-3 to TRBJ1-6, with 7 positions matching TRBD1. Germline CDR1 is MNHEY and CDR2 is SVGEGT. The length of the CDR3 is 15 residues.

This clonotype was observed many times. V usage is TRBV7-2 and J usage is TRBJ2-3; 8 bases are shared with TRBD2. V shed 3 bases and J 3 bases; nucleotides not matched to a gene: 8. The CDR3 is 16 residues long. Germline assignment: CDR1 SGHTA and CDR2 FQGNSA. CDR3: CASSLRGAGVTDTQYF. For the CDR3, the DNA is TGTGCCAGCAGCTTGCGGGGGGCGGGGGTGACAGATACGCAGTATTTT. Full variable domain (outside the CDR3, taken from reference TRBV7-2 and TRBJ2-3): GAGVSQSPSNKVTEKGKDVELRCDPISGHTALYWYRQSLGQGLEFLIYFQGNSAPDKSGLPSDRFSAERTGGSVSTLTIQRTQQEDSAVYLCASSLRGAGVTDTQYFGPGTRLTVL.

This chain connects TRBV12-3 or TRBV12-4 to TRBJ1-6; 7 nucleotides match TRBD1. J gave up 7 bases and V 5 bases, and 17 bases lay outside the gene matches. The CDR3 contains 18 residues. CDR3 residues: CASSPNLEVGQLNSPLHF. The CDR3 DNA reads as TGTGCCAGCAGTCCCAACCTCGAAGTGGGACAGCTAAATTCACCCCTCCACTTT.

The V and J genes are TRBV7-2 and TRBJ2-5; D possibly matches TRBD1 or TRBD2 (5 bases each). V was shortened by 0 bases and J by 0 bases, with 11 bases between the two germline ends. This CDR3 has 16 amino acids. The germline CDR1 and CDR2 sequences are SGHTA and FQGNSA. The CDR3 DNA reads as TGTGCCAGCAGCTTAGCGCAAGGGGAGTACCAAGAGACCCAGTACTTC. This translates into CASSLAQGEYQETQYF.

The chain links TRBV5-6 to TRBJ2-5; tentatively, D is TRBD2 (5 bases). The V end was cut by 1 base, the J end by 4 bases, with 11 bases between. Per germline, CDR1 SGHDT and CDR2 YYEEEE. The CDR3 loop spans 14 amino acids. The CDR3, as DNA: TGTGCCAGCAGCTTGACCTCGGGGAGAGAGACCCAGTACTTC. The encoded protein is CASSLTSGRETQYF.

The chain uses TRBV5-1 and TRBJ1-1; tentatively, D is TRBD1 (6 bases). Germline-derived CDR1 and CDR2 are SGHRS and YFSETQ. The V and J ends lost 0 bases and 3 bases respectively, with 12 bases between them. This CDR3 has 15 amino acids. This CDR3 reads CASSLAAGVYTEAFF. CDR3 nucleotide sequence: TGCGCCAGCAGCTTGGCGGCAGGGGTATACACTGAAGCTTTCTTT.

This clonotype has at least ten counts. The J gene is TRBJ2-5, the V gene TRBV7-2; possible D gene TRBD2, 7 bases. CDR1 and CDR2 from the germline V gene are SGHTA and FQGNSA. Trimming left V 0 bases short and J 2 bases short, with 16 bases between. This CDR3 is built from 17 residues. The CDR3 sequence is CASSLAVGGGEQETQYF. In DNA, the CDR3 is TGTGCCAGCAGCTTAGCGGTTGGAGGGGGGGAACAAGAGACCCAGTACTTC.

This clonotype turned up a few times. The chain has TRBV7-2 and TRBJ2-7; D is undetermined. This CDR3 contains 16 residues. Trimming pared 5 bases from V and 3 bases from J, leaving 20 bases between. CDR1 is SGHTA and CDR2 is FQGNSA in the germline V gene. CDR3 DNA: TGTGCCAGCAGCCGACCTCAACCCACAGTCGGCTACGAGCAGTACTTC. It encodes CASSRPQPTVGYEQYF.

The table lists this clonotype with many counts. The chain combines TRBV7-6 with TRBJ2-1; TRBD2 is a possible D gene (6 bases). The CDR3 has 15 residues. Germline V lookup: CDR1 SGHVS, CDR2 FNYEAQ. Trimming left V 1 base short and J 3 bases short, with 10 bases between. The CDR3 sequence: CASSLVAGFYNEQFF. The CDR3 nucleotides are TGTGCCAGCAGCTTAGTTGCGGGGTTCTACAATGAGCAGTTCTTC.

This clonotype showed up just a few times. The chain combines TRBV6-5 with TRBJ2-5; 14 nucleotides align to TRBD2. The J segment lost 4 bases and the V segment lost 5 bases, leaving 6 bases of the junction unmatched. Germline values: CDR1 MNHEY, CDR2 SVGAGI. CDR3 size: 16 residues. For the CDR3, the DNA is TGTGCCAGCAGTCATGGGACTAGCGGGGGCTTAGAGACCCAGTACTTC. Amino acids: CASSHGTSGGLETQYF.

This clonotype occurred a few times. This rearrangement joins TRBV6-5 to TRBJ2-7, with 8 bases that match TRBD1. Germline lookup yields CDR1 MNHEY and CDR2 SVGAGI. V lost 8 bases and J lost 1; bases outside the gene matches: 4. The CDR3 extends over 13 amino acids. The CDR3 DNA reads as TGTGCCAGCCGTAGGACAGGGTCCTACGAGCAGTACTTC. Translating it yields CASRRTGSYEQYF.

This clonotype appeared many times. The CDR3 is CASSSDRAHFYEQYF. The CDR3 DNA is TGCGCCAGCAGTTCTGACAGGGCCCATTTCTACGAGCAGTACTTC. This chain joins TRBV4-1 and TRBJ2-7; TRBD1 aligns across 7 bases. V was pared by 6 bases and J by 3 bases, with 11 bases of the junction left unmatched. Looked up from germline, CDR1 is MGHRA and CDR2 is YSYEKL. CDR3 size: 15 residues.

This sequence joins TRBV14 and TRBJ2-1; D ambiguous. CDR3 length: 16 amino acids. Trimming stripped 0 bases from V and 0 bases from J, with 9 bases between. Germline V gene sequence: CDR1 SGHDN, CDR2 FVKESK. This CDR3 reads CASSQDARSSYNEQFF. Written as DNA, the CDR3 is TGTGCCAGCAGCCAAGATGCGCGGAGCTCCTACAATGAGCAGTTCTTC.

This clonotype showed up just a few times. The chain is built from TRBV29-1 and TRBJ1-4, with a weak D call TRBD1 (6 bases). Trimming pared 7 bases from V and 1 base from J, leaving 13 bases between. This CDR3 comprises 14 residues. Per germline, CDR1 SQVTM and CDR2 ANQGSEA. In nucleotides, the CDR3 is TGCAGCGCTGGGTCCAGGGGAACTAATGAAAAACTGTTTTTT. Protein product: CSAGSRGTNEKLFF.

In DNA form, the CDR3 reads TGTGCCAGCATCCATACGGGGGCGAGCACAGATACGCAGTATTTT. Protein sequence: CASIHTGASTDTQYF. This sequence joins TRBV6-6 and TRBJ2-3; either TRBD1 or TRBD2 may supply D (6 bases each). The ends were cut back, 7 bases at V and 0 bases at J, with 14 bases in the middle. The germline V gene has CDR1 MNHNY and CDR2 SVGAGI (reference sequence). The CDR3 is 15 amino acids.